What follows is one T cell receptor (beta chain) and its context. The sample originates from a study of OX40 agonist ivuxolimab in advanced cancers. Data came from immunoSEQ multiplex PCR; TCRdb stores just in-frame clones and leaves some out. The top ten hold 8.2% of the sample, which has some 70,000 clones, more than 75% seen once. Germline V gene lookup returns CDR1 MGHRA and CDR2 YSYEKL. Trimming removed 0 bases from V and 5 bases from J; junction bases left unmatched: 7. The CDR3 extends over 18 amino acids. The sequence was collected from an adult with an advanced solid tumor such as melanoma, head and neck, liver or kidney cancer. J is TRBJ2-5 and V is TRBV4-1, with 15 positions matching TRBD2. The sequenced sample was CD4+ or CD8+ T cells sorted from blood, obtained in a trial of the OX40 agonist ivuxolimab. This CDR3 reads CASSQDIGTSGRSETQYF. CDR3 sequence (DNA): TGCGCCAGCAGCCAAGATATTGGGACTAGCGGGAGGTCGGAGACCCAGTACTTC.